One and the same sample provided the 28 T cell receptor beta chains below, sequenced in a study of OX40 agonist ivuxolimab in advanced cancers. Here immunoSEQ multiplex PCR was the method, and the copy in TCRdb shows in-frame clones only, minus some. This table has approximately 84,000 clones, roughly 87% appearing once. Source: CD4+ or CD8+ T cells sorted from blood, taken in a trial of the OX40 agonist ivuxolimab. Source of these receptors: an adult with an advanced solid tumor such as melanoma, head and neck, liver or kidney cancer.

This clone was recorded only once. V and J are TRBV21-1 and TRBJ2-7; the D segment call TRBD1 is taken from the table without a DNA check. TRBV21-1 is a listed pseudogene. The CDR3 extends over 13 amino acids. The CDR3 nucleotides read TGTGCCAGCCCAGGGACACCTTCCTACGAGCAGTACTTC. Protein: CASPGTPSYEQYF.

V usage is TRBV27 and J usage is TRBJ2-1, with 10 nucleotides matching TRBD2. Trimming cost V 8 bases and J 2 bases; bases outside gene matches: 3. The CDR3 loop spans 14 amino acids. Per germline, CDR1 MNHEY and CDR2 SMNVEV (reference sequence). The CDR3 here is CASGSGRAYNEQFF. DNA for the CDR3: TGTGCCAGCGGAAGCGGGAGGGCCTACAATGAGCAGTTCTTC.

This clone was detected only once. The chain uses TRBV19 and TRBJ1-1; D ambiguous. V was cut by 4 bases and J by 3 bases, with 6 bases left in between. CDR3 length equals 12 residues. Germline loops: CDR1 LNHDA, CDR2 SQIVND (reference sequence). The CDR3 protein is CASSKRDTEAFF. In nucleotides, the CDR3 is TGTGCCAGTAGTAAAAGAGACACTGAAGCTTTCTTT.

The V and J genes are TRBV10-1 and TRBJ1-2; D unresolved. The CDR3 loop spans 13 amino acids. The germline V gene encodes CDR1 WNHNN and CDR2 SYGVQD (reference sequence). Trimming stripped 8 bases from V and 5 bases from J, with 15 bases between. CDR3 loop: CASLHGCGYGYTF. Written as DNA, the CDR3 is TGCGCCAGCCTTCACGGTTGTGGGTATGGCTACACCTTC.

V is TRBV7-9 and J is TRBJ2-3; D is ambiguous. Germline V gene data show CDR1 as SEHNR and CDR2 as FQNEAQ (reference sequence). This CDR3 contains 14 residues. Trimming stripped 5 bases from V and 1 base from J, with 10 bases between. The CDR3 DNA follows: TGTGCCAGCAGCCTGCGAACCGGCACAGATACGCAGTATTTT. This encodes CASSLRTGTDTQYF.

A single count supports this clone. J is TRBJ2-4 and V is TRBV9, with D tentatively TRBD1 or TRBD2 (6 bases each). This CDR3 contains 14 residues. V shed 0 bases and J shed 7 bases, with 11 bases lying between them. Germline V gene lookup returns CDR1 SGDLS and CDR2 YYNGEE. The CDR3 nucleotides are TGTGCCAGCAGCGTAGAGGGGGGCGGGAACATTCAGTACTTC. Translated: CASSVEGGGNIQYF.

The chain couples TRBV28 to TRBJ2-7, with TRBD2 matching 8 bases. Germline V gives CDR1 MDHEN, CDR2 SYDVKM. The CDR3 has 12 residues. Trimming at V came to 7 bases and at J to 7 bases, leaving 6 bases not matched to a gene. The CDR3 is CASTGLANEQYF. The CDR3 nucleotides are TGTGCCAGCACCGGACTAGCAAATGAGCAGTACTTC.

The chain carries TRBV30 and TRBJ2-3, with 8 bases that match TRBD2. With 1 base clipped from V and 0 bases from J, the junction kept 3 bases outside the gene matches. This CDR3 has 15 amino acids. The germline gives CDR1 GTSNPN, CDR2 SVGIG (reference sequence). The CDR3 spells CAWSAASGSTDTQYF. CDR3 coding DNA: TGTGCCTGGAGTGCCGCTAGCGGGAGCACAGATACGCAGTATTTT.

The chain combines TRBV6-5 with TRBJ1-1, with D hard to call. The CDR3 spans 13 residues. V was shortened by 0 bases and J by 5 bases, with 7 bases between the two germline ends. Germline CDR1 MNHEY, CDR2 SVGAGI. Here the CDR3 reads CASSYSIWTEAFF. CDR3 in DNA: TGTGCCAGCAGTTACTCGATATGGACTGAAGCTTTCTTT.

This clone was seen just once. The chain links TRBV5-1 to TRBJ2-1; D perhaps matches TRBD1 (6 bases). The CDR3 spans 15 residues. The V end lost 4 bases, the J end lost 0 bases, and 11 bases lay between the germline ends. The germline CDR1 and CDR2 sequences are SGHRS and YFSETQ. CDR3 residues: CASSTGQSSYNEQFF. The DNA for the CDR3 is TGCGCCAGCAGCACCGGACAGAGCTCCTACAATGAGCAGTTCTTC.

This clone turned up a few times. V and J are TRBV7-8 and TRBJ2-7; D is unresolved. Trimming pared 8 bases from V and 6 bases from J, leaving 17 bases between. The CDR3 sequence is 13 residues long. Germline V gene lookup returns CDR1 SGHVS and CDR2 FQNEAQ. The CDR3 DNA reads TGTGCCAGCTGCCGCTCTGGCCTAATCGAGCAGTACTTC. Amino acid sequence: CASCRSGLIEQYF.

The J gene is TRBJ1-4, the V gene TRBV7-9, with TRBD1 matching over 11 bases. Germline V CDR1 and CDR2: SEHNR, FQNEAQ (reference sequence). CDR3 size: 16 residues. V was clipped by 4 bases and J by 10 bases; unmatched bases: 11. The CDR3 DNA sequence: TGTGCCAGCAGCTCACCTGGACAGGGGGCTAAGGGAAAACTGTTTTTT. Its translation: CASSSPGQGAKGKLFF.

J is TRBJ2-3 and V is TRBV4-2; the D gene could be TRBD1 or TRBD2 (6 bases each). The CDR3 is 14 residues long. V shed 3 bases and J shed 3 bases, with 10 bases lying between them. Germline lookup yields CDR1 LGHNA and CDR2 YNFKEQ. The CDR3 DNA follows: TGTGCCAGCAGCCAGGGGGGCGGGACAGATACGCAGTATTTT. Its translation: CASSQGGGTDTQYF.

V and J are TRBV6-1 and TRBJ2-5, with 12 bases that match TRBD2. J lost 5 bases, V lost 0 bases, and 4 bases had no gene match. Germline values: CDR1 MNHNS, CDR2 SASEGT. The CDR3 covers 16 residues. The CDR3 DNA reads TGTGCCAGCAGTGAAGCGGAGCTAGCGGGAGGGGAGACCCAGTACTTC. It is translated as CASSEAELAGGETQYF.

This chain links TRBV5-1 with TRBJ2-2; tentatively, D is TRBD2 (6 bases). V lost 2 bases and J lost 5, with 13 bases in between. Germline CDR1 SGHRS, CDR2 YFSETQ. CDR3 length equals 15 residues. CDR3 sequence: CASSLGGPGTGELFF. CDR3 nucleotide sequence: TGCGCCAGCAGCTTAGGAGGGCCGGGTACCGGGGAGCTGTTTTTT. Looking up the rest from reference TRBV5-1 and TRBJ2-2 gives the full variable domain: KAGVTQTPRYLIKTRGQQVTLSCSPISGHRSVSWYQQTPGQGLQFLFEYFSETQRNKGNFPGRFSGRQFSNSRSEMNVSTLELGDSALYLCASSLGGPGTGELFFGEGSRLTVL.

The chain combines TRBV29-1 with TRBJ2-3; 7 nucleotides line up with TRBD2. J was trimmed by 6 bases and V by 7 bases; bases with no gene match: 19. CDR3 size: 16 residues. Per the germline V gene, CDR1 is SQVTM and CDR2 is ANQGSEA. CDR3 residues: CSGTIGLAEVMDTQYF. CDR3 coding DNA: TGCAGCGGAACTATTGGGCTAGCGGAAGTAATGGATACGCAGTATTTT.

The CDR3 loop reads CASSVDPGAGGYTDTQYF. The CDR3 coding sequence is TGTGCCAGCAGCGTAGATCCTGGGGCGGGAGGATACACAGATACGCAGTATTTT. The rearrangement links TRBV9 to TRBJ2-3; 8 bases are shared with TRBD2. The length of the CDR3 is 18 residues. Germline lookup yields CDR1 SGDLS and CDR2 YYNGEE. Trimming removed 0 bases from V and 2 bases from J; junction bases left unmatched: 11.

V gene TRBV7-9 combines with J gene TRBJ2-1; 8 bases map to TRBD2. The CDR3 spans 12 residues. V shed 6 bases, J shed 10 bases, and the junction held 5 bases outside the gene matches. Germline V lookup: CDR1 SEHNR, CDR2 FQNEAQ (reference sequence). The CDR3 protein is CASSYTSGEQFF. In DNA form, the CDR3 reads TGTGCCAGCAGTTACACTAGCGGAGAGCAGTTCTTC.

The chain is built from TRBV19 and TRBJ2-5; 8 nucleotides match TRBD1. V trimming: 4 bases; J trimming: 4 bases; junction bases outside the gene matches: 8. The CDR3 covers 15 residues. Per the germline V gene, CDR1 is LNHDA and CDR2 is SQIVND (reference sequence). CDR3 region: CASSTRTGLGETQYF. In DNA form, the CDR3 reads TGTGCCAGTAGTACACGGACAGGGTTGGGAGAGACCCAGTACTTC. The full variable domain, completed using reference TRBV19 and TRBJ2-5, is DGGITQSPKYLFRKEGQNVTLSCEQNLNHDAMYWYRQDPGQGLRLIYYSQIVNDFQKGDIAEGYSVSREKKESFPLTVTSAQKNPTAFYLCASSTRTGLGETQYFGPGTRLLVL.

The genes are TRBV27 and TRBJ2-1; perhaps D is TRBD1 or TRBD2 (6 bases each). From germline, CDR1 is MNHEY and CDR2 SMNVEV (reference sequence). The germline V and J ends were trimmed by 6 bases and 7 bases, with 16 bases remaining between them. The CDR3 covers 14 residues. The CDR3 sequence: CASSPFRGPNEQFF. The CDR3 DNA is TGTGCCAGCAGCCCTTTTCGGGGGCCGAATGAGCAGTTCTTC.

This clone showed up just a few times. The chain recombines TRBV10-1 with TRBJ1-2; D uncertain. Trimming stripped 9 bases from V and 7 bases from J, with 21 bases between. Per the germline V gene, CDR1 is WNHNN and CDR2 is SYGVQD (reference sequence). The CDR3 has 14 amino acids. CDR3 in DNA: TGCGCCAGTACGCCCCCGGCTCCCGCGAGTGGCTACACCTTC. This encodes CASTPPAPASGYTF.

V and J are TRBV7-3 and TRBJ2-3; TRBD2 might be the D (6 bases). The germline CDR1 and CDR2 sequences are SGHTA and FQGTGA. V was cut by 2 bases and J by 4 bases, with 19 bases left in between. This CDR3 has 17 amino acids. The CDR3 reads CASSLWGPSGSADTQYF. In nucleotides, the CDR3 is TGTGCCAGCAGCTTATGGGGCCCGTCCGGGAGCGCAGATACGCAGTATTTT.

The chain carries TRBV30 and TRBJ1-1; the match to TRBD1 covers 7 bases. Trimming at V came to 8 bases and at J to 3 bases, leaving 9 bases not matched to a gene. The V gene's germline CDR1 is GTSNPN and CDR2 SVGIG (reference sequence). The CDR3 has 13 residues. The CDR3 bases are TGTGCCGTACGTGGGACAGACTACACTGAAGCTTTCTTT. Translating gives CAVRGTDYTEAFF.

The V gene is TRBV5-5, the J gene TRBJ2-7; weak D call: TRBD1 (5 bases). Germline values: CDR1 SGHKS, CDR2 YYEKEE (reference sequence). The CDR3 extends over 17 amino acids. With 4 bases removed from V and 0 bases from J, the gap between germline ends came to 20 bases. This CDR3 reads CASSGALDGQFSYEQYF. The CDR3 DNA reads TGTGCCAGCAGCGGGGCCTTGGACGGCCAATTCTCCTACGAGCAGTACTTC.

The V gene is TRBV19, the J gene TRBJ1-1, with 9 bases aligning to TRBD1. The CDR3 consists of 14 residues. Germline V lookup: CDR1 LNHDA, CDR2 SQIVND (reference sequence). The trim removed 8 bases at V and 3 bases at J, leaving 7 bases unmatched. The CDR3 protein is CASVTGGRHTEAFF. The CDR3 region has the DNA TGTGCCAGTGTAACAGGGGGCCGGCACACTGAAGCTTTCTTT.

V usage is TRBV5-1 and J usage is TRBJ2-7; D perhaps matches TRBD1 (7 bases). V lost 4 bases, J lost 3 bases, and 14 bases lay in between. Germline CDR1 reads SGHRS; CDR2 reads YFSETQ. This CDR3 has 14 amino acids. The CDR3 here is CASSPRGTDYEQYF. The CDR3 nucleotides read TGCGCCAGCAGCCCGCGCGGGACAGACTACGAGCAGTACTTC.

The V and J genes are TRBV19 and TRBJ2-7; 8 bases are shared with TRBD1. Trimming removed 3 bases from V and 4 bases from J; junction bases left unmatched: 5. Germline V gene lookup returns CDR1 LNHDA and CDR2 SQIVND (reference sequence). The length of the CDR3 is 14 residues. The CDR3 here is CASSIGTGRYEQYF. The CDR3 coding sequence is TGTGCCAGTAGTATCGGGACAGGCAGGTACGAGCAGTACTTC.

The CDR3 nucleotides read TGTGCCAGCATGTCGGGGGGGCTGAACTATGGCTACACCTTC. This encodes CASMSGGLNYGYTF. The chain joins TRBV2 to TRBJ1-2; a weak D match, TRBD1 (6 bases). This CDR3 has 14 amino acids. V was shortened by 7 bases and J by 2 bases, with 14 bases between the two germline ends. The V gene's germline CDR1 is SNHLY and CDR2 FYNNEI.